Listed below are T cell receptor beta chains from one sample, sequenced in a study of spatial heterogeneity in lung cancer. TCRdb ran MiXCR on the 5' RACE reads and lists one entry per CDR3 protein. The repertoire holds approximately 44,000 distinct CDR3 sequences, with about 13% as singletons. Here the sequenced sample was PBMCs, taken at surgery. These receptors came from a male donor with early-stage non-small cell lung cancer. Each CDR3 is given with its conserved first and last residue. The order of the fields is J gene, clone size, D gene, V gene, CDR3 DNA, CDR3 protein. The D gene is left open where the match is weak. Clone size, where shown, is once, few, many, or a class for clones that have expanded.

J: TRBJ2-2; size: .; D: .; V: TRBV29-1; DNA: TGCAGCGTTGAGGAGGGGAACACCGGGGAGCTGTTTTTT; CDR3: CSVEEGNTGELFF
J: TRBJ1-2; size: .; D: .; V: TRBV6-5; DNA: TGTGCCAGCAGGTCTACAGGGTTCGGCTACACCTTC; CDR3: CASRSTGFGYTF
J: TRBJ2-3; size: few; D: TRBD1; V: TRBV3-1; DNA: TGTGCCAGCCGCATTCAGGGGGCAGGCACAGATACGCAGTATTTT; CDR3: CASRIQGAGTDTQYF
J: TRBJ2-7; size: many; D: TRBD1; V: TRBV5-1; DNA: TGCGCCAGCAGCTTGGGGGACAGGACCTCCTACGAGCAGTACTTC; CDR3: CASSLGDRTSYEQYF
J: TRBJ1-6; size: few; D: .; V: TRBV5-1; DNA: TGCGCCAGCAGCTTGCTGTCCACTGATAATTCACCCCTCCACTTT; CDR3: CASSLLSTDNSPLHF
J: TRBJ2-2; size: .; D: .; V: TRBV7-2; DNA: TGTGCCAGCAGCTTAGCTAGCGGTGAGAACACCGGGGAGCTGTTTTTT; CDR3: CASSLASGENTGELFF
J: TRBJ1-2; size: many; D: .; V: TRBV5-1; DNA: TGCGCCAGCAGCTCGGGAAGTCCAGCTAACTATGGCTACACCTTC; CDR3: CASSSGSPANYGYTF
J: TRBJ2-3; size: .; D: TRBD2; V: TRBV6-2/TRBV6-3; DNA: TGTGCCAGCAGTATCGACGGGAGGCGAGCAGATACGCAGTATTTT; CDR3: CASSIDGRRADTQYF
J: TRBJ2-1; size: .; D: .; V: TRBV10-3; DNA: TGTGCCATCAGTGAGGTGGCAGGGGAGGCCAATGAGCAGTTCTTC; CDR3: CAISEVAGEANEQFF
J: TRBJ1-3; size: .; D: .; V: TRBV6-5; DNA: TGTGCCAGCAGCCGGGCCGGTGGGAGCTCCCGCTCCGGAAACACCATATATTTT; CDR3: CASSRAGGSSRSGNTIYF
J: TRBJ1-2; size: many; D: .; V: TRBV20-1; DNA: TGCAGTGCTAGAGATAGCACGGCGGAGATCTATGGCTACACCTTC; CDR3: CSARDSTAEIYGYTF
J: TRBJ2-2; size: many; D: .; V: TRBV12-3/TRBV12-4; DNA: TGTGCCAGCACCCCCCACCTCAGCGGATCCGGGGAGCTGTTTTTT; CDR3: CASTPHLSGSGELFF
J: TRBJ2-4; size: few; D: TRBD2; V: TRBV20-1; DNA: TGCAGTGCTACCCCAATGGGAATAGCGGGGGATATTGAGAACATTCAGTACTTC; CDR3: CSATPMGIAGDIENIQYF
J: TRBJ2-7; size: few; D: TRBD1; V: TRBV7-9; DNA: TGTGCCAGCAGCAACCGGGACAGGCGCTCCTACGAGCAGTACTTC; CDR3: CASSNRDRRSYEQYF
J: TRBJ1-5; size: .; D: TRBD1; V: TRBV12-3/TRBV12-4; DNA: TGTGCCAGCAGGCGGACAGGGGGACAGGATCAGCCCCAGCATTTT; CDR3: CASRRTGGQDQPQHF
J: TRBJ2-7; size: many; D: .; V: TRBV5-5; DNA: TGTGCCAGCAGCTTGGGAACAGCCCCTGAGCAGTACTTC; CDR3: CASSLGTAPEQYF
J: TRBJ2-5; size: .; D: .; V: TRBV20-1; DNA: TGCAGTGCTAGAGCCCTGGCTGGGAGCCGGGAGACCCAGTACTTC; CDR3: CSARALAGSRETQYF
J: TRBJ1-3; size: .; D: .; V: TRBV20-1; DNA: TGCAGTGCTTCCCGTATGGGGTCTGGAAACACCATATATTTT; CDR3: CSASRMGSGNTIYF
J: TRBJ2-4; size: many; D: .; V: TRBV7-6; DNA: TGTGCCAGCAGCTTTTTATGGGACGGGAAAAACATTCAGTACTTC; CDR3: CASSFLWDGKNIQYF
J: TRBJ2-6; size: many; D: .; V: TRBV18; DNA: TGTGCCAGCTCACCACCCTCTGGGGCCAACGTCCTGACTTTC; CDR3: CASSPPSGANVLTF
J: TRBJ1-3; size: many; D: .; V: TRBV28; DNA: TGTGCCAGCAGCCTCATTGCGATCCACTCTGGAAACACCATATATTTT; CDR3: CASSLIAIHSGNTIYF
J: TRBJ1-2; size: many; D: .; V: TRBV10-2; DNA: TGCGCCAGCAGTGAGACCCAGGGAGGCCATGGCTACACCTTC; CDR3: CASSETQGGHGYTF
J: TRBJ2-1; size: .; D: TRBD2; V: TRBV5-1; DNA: TGCGCCAGCAGCTTGGTGGGACTAGCAGAAGTCAATGAGCAGTTCTTC; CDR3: CASSLVGLAEVNEQFF
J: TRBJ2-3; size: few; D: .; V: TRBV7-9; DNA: TGTGCCAGCAGCTTAGCGGTGGGCAGGGCTTCAGATACGCAGTATTTT; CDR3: CASSLAVGRASDTQYF
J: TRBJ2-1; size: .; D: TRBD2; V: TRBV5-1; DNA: TGCGCCAGCAGCCCCCCGACTAGCGGGACCTACAATGAGCAGTTCTTC; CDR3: CASSPPTSGTYNEQFF
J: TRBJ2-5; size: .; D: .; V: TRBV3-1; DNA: TGTGCCAGCAGCCGGAGGGGGGGGCCAAGCCAAGAGACCCAGTACTTC; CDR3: CASSRRGGPSQETQYF
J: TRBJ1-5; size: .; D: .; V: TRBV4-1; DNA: TGCGCCAGCAGCCAAGACCGCAATCAGCCCCAGCATTTT; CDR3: CASSQDRNQPQHF
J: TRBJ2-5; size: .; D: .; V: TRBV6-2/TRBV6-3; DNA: TGTGCCAGCAGTTACAGGTCGCAAGAGACCCAGTACTTC; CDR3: CASSYRSQETQYF
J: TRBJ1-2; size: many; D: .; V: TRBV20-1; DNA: TGCAGTGCTAGGGGATCCTTCTATGGCTACACCTTC; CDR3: CSARGSFYGYTF
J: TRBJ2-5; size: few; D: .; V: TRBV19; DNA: TGTGCCAGTAGTCCCCTCGGGACCAAAGAGACCCAGTACTTC; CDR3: CASSPLGTKETQYF